Listed below are T cell receptor beta chains from one sample, sequenced in a study of T cell repertoires in cytomegalovirus infection. TCRdb reprocessed the reads via MiXCR and lists one record per CDR3 protein. This table has 350,000 to 500,000 distinct CDR3 sequences, about 33% appearing once. Specimen: PBMCs. The receptor source for this set is a human donor in good health (CMV status not recorded). Some clones in this sample may be carry-over from other donors' samples. The conserved cysteine and the conserved F or W are not part of the CDR3 here.

V,J,CDR3
TRBV20-1,TRBJ2-7,SANRLATTYEQY
TRBV11-1,TRBJ2-3,ASSPTGGVRDTQY
TRBV20-1,TRBJ2-2,SASGTSGGQNTGELF
TRBV5-3,TRBJ2-5,ASSLALAAQETQY
TRBV6-5,TRBJ2-7,ASNQRQGADEQY
TRBV2,TRBJ1-2,ASSDVSNYGYT
TRBV28,TRBJ1-5,ASRGPYNQPQH
TRBV11-3,TRBJ2-7,ASSLKGLGEQY
TRBV5-4,TRBJ2-5,ASSFERGGETQY
TRBV7-2,TRBJ1-6,ASSPVRDSNSPLH
TRBV11-2,TRBJ2-3,SSSPPGGVSTDTKY
TRBV28,TRBJ1-1,ASTLSGHLNTEAF
TRBV14,TRBJ2-2,ASSPRRVHTGELF
TRBV7-4,TRBJ1-2,ASSSNQGINGYT
TRBV20-1,TRBJ2-7,SASLPTGYGEQY
TRBV6-6,TRBJ1-6,ASSYGRGTRSPLH